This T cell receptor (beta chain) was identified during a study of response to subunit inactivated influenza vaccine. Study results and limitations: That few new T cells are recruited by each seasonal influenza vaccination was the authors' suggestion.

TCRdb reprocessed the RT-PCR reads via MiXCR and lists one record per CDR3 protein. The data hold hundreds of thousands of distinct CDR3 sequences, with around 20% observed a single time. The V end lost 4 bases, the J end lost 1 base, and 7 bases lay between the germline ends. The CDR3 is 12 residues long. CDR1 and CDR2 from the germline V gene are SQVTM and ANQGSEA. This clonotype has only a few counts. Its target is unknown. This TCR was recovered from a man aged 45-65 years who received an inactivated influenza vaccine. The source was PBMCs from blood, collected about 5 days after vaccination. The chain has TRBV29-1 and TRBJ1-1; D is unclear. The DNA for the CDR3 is TGCAGCGTTGCGCGGACGAACACTGAAGCTTTCTTT. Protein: CSVARTNTEAFF. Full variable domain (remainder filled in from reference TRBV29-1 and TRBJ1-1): SAVISQKPSRDICQRGTSLTIQCQVDSQVTMMFWYRQQPGQSLTLIATANQGSEATYESGFVIDKFPISRPNLTFSTLTVSNMSPEDSSIYLCSVARTNTEAFFGQGTRLTVV.